These T cell receptor beta chains were read from a single sample in a study of regulatory T cells in long-lasting Graves disease. TCRdb fed the multiplex PCR reads into MiXCR, producing one record per CDR3 protein. The table has approximately 470,000 distinct CDR3 sequences, 15% to 20% seen once. Another study also made use of these data, one on T cells in Graves' hyperthyroidism and ophthalmopathy.

Source: peripheral blood mononuclear cells (PBMCs), taken at new diagnosis, from a patient treated with antithyroid drugs. The origin of the receptors is a man aged 35-49 years with Graves disease. Both conserved end residues are part of each CDR3. The D gene is left open where the match is weak. Clone size appears in some rows only: once, few, many, or a class for an expanded clone.

>TRBJ2-3|TRBD2|TRBV25-1|.
TGTGCCAGCAGCCTGGGGGGGACGGAGCAGTATTTT
CASSLGGTEQYF
>TRBJ1-1|.|TRBV11-1|many
TGTGCCAGCAGCTTAGCGGATAGGTGGAACACTGAAGCTTTCTTT
CASSLADRWNTEAFF
>TRBJ1-2|TRBD1|TRBV6-1|many
TGTGCCAGCAATATTCGGGACAGGGGCTATGGCTACACCTTC
CASNIRDRGYGYTF
>TRBJ2-3|TRBD2|TRBV7-9|many
TGTGCCAGCAGCTTAGTTCCAGCGGGAGAGTTCACAGATACGCAGTATTTT
CASSLVPAGEFTDTQYF
>TRBJ2-5|TRBD2|TRBV2|many
TGTGCCACCTCCGGGACTAGCGGGGAGACCCAGTACTTC
CATSGTSGETQYF
>TRBJ2-1|TRBD2|TRBV3-1|many
TGTGCCAGCAGCGAACTTACTAGCGGGAGGGCCATCTTCAATGAGCAGTTCTTC
CASSELTSGRAIFNEQFF
>TRBJ2-7|TRBD2|TRBV20-1|many
TGCAGTGCTAGGGCCCTTACGGGAGGGTCCTACGAGCAGTACTTC
CSARALTGGSYEQYF
>TRBJ1-1|.|TRBV11-3|.
TGTGCCAGCAGCTTAGCTCTGTCGGGGGCGCCCACTGAAGCTTTCTTT
CASSLALSGAPTEAFF
>TRBJ2-6|.|TRBV12-3/TRBV12-4|many
TGTGCCAGCAGTTCAGCCGGCCCTGGGGCCAACGTCCTGACTTTC
CASSSAGPGANVLTF
>TRBJ2-5|TRBD2|TRBV20-1|many
TGCAGTGCTAAGCCGTATATGAGCGGGGCGCATATCAGGGAGACCCAGTACTTC
CSAKPYMSGAHIRETQYF
>TRBJ2-2|.|TRBV7-6|.
TGTGCCAGCAGCTTAACCAGCCGTGCCGGGGAGCTGTTTTTT
CASSLTSRAGELFF
>TRBJ1-2|.|TRBV12-3/TRBV12-4|many
TGTGCCAGCAGACGCCCGGGAGCCTATGGCTACACCTTC
CASRRPGAYGYTF
>TRBJ2-2|TRBD2|TRBV5-1|many
TGCGCCAGCAGCTTGATAACTAGCGAGAACACCGGGGAGCTGTTTTTT
CASSLITSENTGELFF
>TRBJ2-1|.|TRBV7-2|many
TGTGCCAGCAGCTTAGTGCAGGAGAGGAATGAGCAGTTCTTC
CASSLVQERNEQFF
>TRBJ2-7|.|TRBV20-1|many
TGCAGTGCTAGTGGGGCCTACGAGCAGTACTTC
CSASGAYEQYF
>TRBJ2-5|.|TRBV18|many
TGTGCCAGCTCACCACAGACCAGGGGGACCCAGTACTTC
CASSPQTRGTQYF
>TRBJ2-7|.|TRBV12-3/TRBV12-4|many
TGTGCCAGCAGGGCACAGCACTCCTACGAGCAGTACTTC
CASRAQHSYEQYF